This is a list of T cell receptor beta chains from one sample in a study of vaccination and CD4 T cells after COVID-19. The antigens for these receptors are not known. From the PCR reads, TCRdb called clonotypes with MiXCR, one entry per CDR3 protein. This table has about 12,000 distinct CDR3 sequences, roughly 44% appearing once. The sample was cultured CD4+ T cells from blood, taken after SARS-CoV-2 vaccination. The receptors here all came from a human donor with COVID-19. The CDR3 runs from the conserved cysteine through the conserved F or W. The order of the fields is D gene, V gene, clone size, J gene, CDR3 protein, CDR3 DNA. D genes are given only for firm matches. The size of a clone is reported for some rows only, either as once, few or many, or as a class for expanded clones.

d_call: TRBD1; v_call: TRBV19; clone_size: NA; j_call: TRBJ2-7; cdr3_aa: CASSITPETGRSYEQYF; cdr3_nt: TGTGCCAGTAGTATAACCCCAGAGACAGGGCGGTCCTACGAGCAGTACTTC
d_call: NA; v_call: TRBV6-1; clone_size: NA; j_call: TRBJ1-2; cdr3_aa: CASSEALGAYGYTF; cdr3_nt: TGTGCCAGCAGTGAAGCTTTAGGAGCCTATGGCTACACCTTC
d_call: NA; v_call: TRBV25-1; clone_size: NA; j_call: TRBJ2-7; cdr3_aa: CASNRGDSSYEQYF; cdr3_nt: TGTGCCAGCAATAGAGGGGATAGCTCCTACGAGCAGTACTTC
d_call: NA; v_call: TRBV7-2; clone_size: NA; j_call: TRBJ2-2; cdr3_aa: CASSLLGGPGELFF; cdr3_nt: TGTGCCAGCAGCTTACTAGGGGGGCCAGGGGAGCTGTTTTTT
d_call: NA; v_call: TRBV15; clone_size: medium-sized; j_call: TRBJ2-5; cdr3_aa: CATGGNGGQETQYF; cdr3_nt: TGTGCCACCGGGGGCAATGGGGGCCAAGAGACCCAGTACTTC
d_call: TRBD2; v_call: TRBV7-9; clone_size: few; j_call: TRBJ2-5; cdr3_aa: CASSLNGRETQYF; cdr3_nt: TGTGCCAGCAGCTTAAACGGGAGGGAGACCCAGTACTTC
d_call: NA; v_call: TRBV7-2; clone_size: NA; j_call: TRBJ1-1; cdr3_aa: CASSLGNLNTEAFF; cdr3_nt: TGTGCCAGCAGCTTGGGCAACCTGAACACTGAAGCTTTCTTT
d_call: NA; v_call: TRBV28; clone_size: NA; j_call: TRBJ2-5; cdr3_aa: CASSSRGGGPQETQYF; cdr3_nt: TGTGCCAGCAGTTCGAGGGGTGGGGGGCCGCAAGAGACCCAGTACTTC
d_call: TRBD1; v_call: TRBV7-2; clone_size: once; j_call: TRBJ2-3; cdr3_aa: CASSLGGQGTDTQYF; cdr3_nt: TGTGCCAGCAGCTTAGGAGGACAGGGAACAGATACGCAGTATTTT
d_call: NA; v_call: TRBV6-5; clone_size: NA; j_call: TRBJ2-6; cdr3_aa: CASSYYPDSRYSGANVLTF; cdr3_nt: TGTGCCAGCAGTTACTACCCCGACAGCCGCTATTCTGGGGCCAACGTCCTGACTTTC
d_call: NA; v_call: TRBV14; clone_size: NA; j_call: TRBJ1-2; cdr3_aa: CASSQEVGARYGYTF; cdr3_nt: TGTGCCAGCAGCCAAGAGGTGGGGGCCCGCTATGGCTACACCTTC
d_call: TRBD2; v_call: TRBV4-2; clone_size: NA; j_call: TRBJ2-5; cdr3_aa: CASSQGGTSGGAGETQYF; cdr3_nt: TGTGCCAGCAGCCAAGGAGGAACTAGCGGGGGGGCCGGGGAGACCCAGTACTTC
d_call: TRBD1; v_call: TRBV20-1; clone_size: NA; j_call: TRBJ1-1; cdr3_aa: CSAREQGEKAFF; cdr3_nt: TGCAGTGCTAGGGAACAGGGGGAAAAGGCTTTCTTT
d_call: NA; v_call: TRBV7-6; clone_size: few; j_call: TRBJ2-5; cdr3_aa: CASSGPGLQETQYF; cdr3_nt: TGTGCCAGCAGCGGACCGGGACTTCAAGAGACCCAGTACTTC
d_call: NA; v_call: TRBV10-1; clone_size: NA; j_call: TRBJ2-2; cdr3_aa: CASSVSGLSGGELFF; cdr3_nt: TGCGCCAGCAGTGTTTCGGGCCTTTCGGGCGGGGAGCTGTTTTTT
d_call: TRBD2; v_call: TRBV18; clone_size: NA; j_call: TRBJ2-3; cdr3_aa: CASSPRLAGREADTQYF; cdr3_nt: TGTGCCAGCTCACCTCGGCTAGCGGGGAGGGAGGCAGATACGCAGTATTTT